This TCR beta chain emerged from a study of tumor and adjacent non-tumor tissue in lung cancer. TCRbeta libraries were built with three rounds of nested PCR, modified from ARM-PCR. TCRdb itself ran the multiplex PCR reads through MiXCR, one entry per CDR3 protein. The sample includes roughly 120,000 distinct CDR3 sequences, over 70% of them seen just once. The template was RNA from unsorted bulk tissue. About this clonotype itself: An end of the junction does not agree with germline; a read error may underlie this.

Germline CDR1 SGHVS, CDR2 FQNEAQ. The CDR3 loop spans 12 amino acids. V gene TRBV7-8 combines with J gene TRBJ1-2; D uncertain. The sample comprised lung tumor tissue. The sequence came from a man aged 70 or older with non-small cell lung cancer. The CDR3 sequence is CVSSQITHGYTF. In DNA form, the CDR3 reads TGTGTCAGCAGCCAGATAACTCATGGCTACACCTTC.